The T cell receptor (beta chain) under discussion was sequenced for a study of STAT3 mutations in large granular lymphocyte leukemia. Average productive template count per sample was about 40,000. The repertoire was sequenced with immunoSEQ multiplex PCR; TCRdb's copy has only in-frame clones and lacks some. Of 35,000 to 40,000 clones listed, about 88% are singletons. As regards this clone: No antigen is known for it.

Study-level findings and limits: At least one immunodominant TCR beta clonotype appeared in every T-cell large granular lymphocyte leukemia patient. Some patients had dominant TCR clones larger than their STAT3 mutant burden. In about 30% of the 18 patients, new TCR clonotypes emerged after therapy.

There are 16 residues in the CDR3. V lost 4 bases and J 4 bases, leaving 18 bases between the germline ends. The TCR was taken from a human donor with T large granular lymphocyte leukemia. Some clones in this sample may be carry-over from other donors' samples. The J gene is TRBJ2-4, the V gene TRBV5-3, with a tentative D call TRBD2 (6 bases). TRBV5-3 qualifies as an ORF whose function is uncertain. The source material was PBMCs. CDR3 in DNA: TGTGCCAGAAGCACCGGGACTTTCAAACGGAAAAACATTCAGTACTTC. Its protein product is CARSTGTFKRKNIQYF.